This TCR beta chain was recorded in a study of blood T cell repertoires in COVID-19. At the level of the study: Collection of acute and convalescent COVID-19 samples took place in the United States, Italy and Spain.

V shed 6 bases, J shed 3 bases, and the junction held 2 bases outside the gene matches. This CDR3 is 12 amino acids long. CDR1 and CDR2 (germline): SNHLY, FYNNEI. On this clone: Different DNA sequences within this sample yield the same CDR3.

Authors' analysis steps: Counts of nucleated cells, estimated from reference gene primer amplification, were obtained. Clones were read by immunoSEQ multiplex PCR, and TCRdb kept only the in-frame ones, dropping some. Clone size and the V and J calls come from that table; the DNA yielded D and trimming. Among 78,000 or so clones, 87% were seen once, and the ten largest hold roughly 6.8%. Sequencing was done on a sample of peripheral blood. This receptor was taken from a woman between 45 and 60 years old with acute or convalescent COVID-19. The chain carries TRBV2 and TRBJ2-7; 7 bases are shared with TRBD1. Here the CDR3 reads CASSRDSYEQYF. As DNA, the CDR3 is TGTGCCAGCAGCCGGGACAGCTACGAGCAGTACTTC.